This TCR beta chain was captured by sequencing in a study of CD8+ T cells in alopecia areata. Extraction and reverse transcription of RNA yielded cDNA as the sequencing template. Sequenced by immunoSEQ multiplex PCR; TCRdb stores in-frame clones only, minus some. Here the sample spans 150,000 or so clones, about 71% being singletons. Sample treatment: oral pan-JAK inhibitor, 5-10 mg twice daily. Lesional scalp punch biopsies and peripheral blood were collected from alopecia areata patients. Remarks on this clone: The antigen is undetermined.

Points from the study as a whole: Patients shared TCRs less clearly than mice did, possibly for HLA-related reasons. Scalp specimens additionally yield sequences from normal skin's resident alphabeta T cells.

This specimen consisted of CD4+ T cells sorted from blood, obtained at week 4, from a patient treated with tofacitinib. The clonotype originates from a human donor with alopecia areata.

DNA of the CDR3: TGCAGCGTTGAAGACCCCCGGACAGGGCGATACACTGAAGCTTTCTTT. Encoded protein: CSVEDPRTGRYTEAFF. This rearrangement joins TRBV29-1 to TRBJ1-1, with TRBD1 identical over 8 bases. The V gene's germline CDR1 is SQVTM and CDR2 ANQGSEA. The CDR3 is made up of 16 amino acids. The junction had 9 bases not matched to a gene; V was cut back by 0 bases and J by 3 bases.